A selection of T cell receptor beta chains follows, all from one sample in a study of cytomegalovirus exposure and HLA in healthy donors. The table came from immunoSEQ multiplex PCR; TCRdb's copy has only in-frame clones and leaves some out. This sample has under 100,000 clones, with around 10% found just once. Source material: PBMCs. The source of these receptors is a man between 60 and 75 years old in good health and CMV-seropositive. Both conserved end residues are part of each CDR3. Fields, in order: D gene, V gene, J gene, clone size, CDR3 DNA, CDR3 protein. The D gene is left open where the match is weak. Part of the rows lack a size; the others show once, few, many or a class for expanded clones.

D: TRBD2
V: TRBV29-1
J: TRBJ2-1
size: few
DNA: TGCAGCGTCCAGCTAGCGGGAAAGGGTGAGCAGTTCTTC
CDR3: CSVQLAGKGEQFF

D: -
V: TRBV28
J: TRBJ2-2
size: -
DNA: TGTGCCAGCACCCACGACGGGAGATTTACCGGGGAGCTGTTTTTT
CDR3: CASTHDGRFTGELFF

D: -
V: TRBV5-6
J: TRBJ1-5
size: -
DNA: TGTGCCAGCAGCTTCAGTTTGAGCAATCAGCCCCAGCATTTT
CDR3: CASSFSLSNQPQHF

D: TRBD2
V: TRBV19
J: TRBJ2-5
size: -
DNA: TGTGCCAGCCGGACTAGCGGACAAGAGACCCAGTACTTC
CDR3: CASRTSGQETQYF

D: TRBD1
V: TRBV7-2
J: TRBJ2-5
size: -
DNA: TGTGCCAGCAGCGGACAGGTCGGCCCGGGGGAGACCCAGTACTTC
CDR3: CASSGQVGPGETQYF

D: -
V: TRBV5-1
J: TRBJ2-1
size: few
DNA: TGCGCCAGCAGCGGGGGGGCAAGGGAGCAGTTCTTC
CDR3: CASSGGAREQFF

D: -
V: TRBV10-3
J: TRBJ2-3
size: -
DNA: TGTGCCATCAGTGATAGCGCAGATACGCAGTATTTT
CDR3: CAISDSADTQYF

D: -
V: TRBV6-6
J: TRBJ2-1
size: -
DNA: TGTGCCAGCAGGCCCGGGGGACAGCCCTACAATGAGCAGTTCTTC
CDR3: CASRPGGQPYNEQFF

D: TRBD2
V: TRBV7-2
J: TRBJ2-3
size: few
DNA: TGTGCCAGCAGCTTAAGCGGGGGGGGCACTAATACGCAGTATTTT
CDR3: CASSLSGGGTNTQYF

D: TRBD2
V: TRBV29-1
J: TRBJ2-2
size: -
DNA: TGCAGCGCCGCACTAGCGGGAGGGCCGTTCGGGGAGCTGTTTTTT
CDR3: CSAALAGGPFGELFF

D: TRBD2
V: TRBV19
J: TRBJ2-1
size: -
DNA: TGTGCCAGTAGTATTAGCGGGATTGGGAATGAGCAGTTCTTC
CDR3: CASSISGIGNEQFF

D: TRBD1
V: TRBV28
J: TRBJ1-1
size: -
DNA: TGTGCCAGCAGTCCTGACAGGGATTACACTGAAGCTTTCTTT
CDR3: CASSPDRDYTEAFF

D: -
V: TRBV6-1
J: TRBJ1-4
size: few
DNA: TGTGCCAGCAGTCCTCGGCTTAGCCAGCTGTTTTTT
CDR3: CASSPRLSQLFF

D: -
V: TRBV6-5
J: TRBJ1-1
size: -
DNA: TGTGCCAGCAGACCGAACAGGGAAAACACTGAAGCTTTCTTT
CDR3: CASRPNRENTEAFF

D: -
V: TRBV7-9
J: TRBJ1-1
size: -
DNA: TGTGCCAGCAGCTTAGGGGGCGCCAGGAACACTGAAGCTTTCTTT
CDR3: CASSLGGARNTEAFF

D: -
V: TRBV19
J: TRBJ1-5
size: few
DNA: TGTGCCAGTAGGGTGGGGGCGGACTTTAGCAATCAGCCCCAGCATTTT
CDR3: CASRVGADFSNQPQHF

D: -
V: TRBV2
J: TRBJ1-4
size: few
DNA: TGTGCCAGCCTGCAGGGGAATGCAGCCGAAAAACTGTTTTTT
CDR3: CASLQGNAAEKLFF

D: -
V: TRBV5-1
J: TRBJ2-1
size: -
DNA: TGCGCCAGCAGTTCCGAGAGGGCAAATGAGCAGTTCTTC
CDR3: CASSSERANEQFF

D: TRBD1
V: TRBV5-3
J: TRBJ1-2
size: few
DNA: TGTGCCAGAAGAGGGGGCTGGAATGGCTACACCTTC
CDR3: CARRGGWNGYTF

D: -
V: TRBV5-4
J: TRBJ2-5
size: many
DNA: TGTGCCAGCAGCGCAGAACCAGAGACCCAGTACTTC
CDR3: CASSAEPETQYF

D: -
V: TRBV9
J: TRBJ1-2
size: -
DNA: TGTGCCAGCAGCGTAGGAGGGCGCGGCTACACCTTC
CDR3: CASSVGGRGYTF

D: -
V: TRBV2
J: TRBJ1-1
size: few
DNA: TGTGCCAGCAGTTCCAGGGGCACCTACACTGAAGCTTTCTTT
CDR3: CASSSRGTYTEAFF

D: -
V: TRBV28
J: TRBJ2-3
size: few
DNA: TGTGCCAGCAGTTTCATCAGAAACACAGATACGCAGTATTTT
CDR3: CASSFIRNTDTQYF

D: -
V: TRBV2
J: TRBJ2-3
size: -
DNA: TGTGCCAGCAGCCGCGGGTTAGATACGCAGTATTTT
CDR3: CASSRGLDTQYF

D: -
V: TRBV30
J: TRBJ2-5
size: few
DNA: TGTGCCTGGAGTCCTCATACTCGTGAAGAGACCCAGTACTTC
CDR3: CAWSPHTREETQYF

D: -
V: TRBV14
J: TRBJ1-5
size: few
DNA: TGTGCCAGCAGCCGGGGGAGGGGACAGCCCCAGCATTTT
CDR3: CASSRGRGQPQHF

D: TRBD1
V: TRBV5-5
J: TRBJ1-1
size: few
DNA: TGTGCCAGCAGCGTTGACAGGGGAACTGAAGCTTTCTTT
CDR3: CASSVDRGTEAFF

D: TRBD2
V: TRBV4-1
J: TRBJ2-1
size: -
DNA: TGCGCCAGCCGACTCACTAGCGGGAAGGGGAATGAGCAGTTCTTC
CDR3: CASRLTSGKGNEQFF

D: -
V: TRBV2
J: TRBJ2-6
size: few
DNA: TGTGCCAGCTTAGAGGGTTCTGGGGCCAACGTCCTGACTTTC
CDR3: CASLEGSGANVLTF

D: -
V: TRBV4-1
J: TRBJ1-3
size: few
DNA: TGCGCCAGCAGCCAAGATAAATTGCCACGGGCTGGAAACACCATATATTTT
CDR3: CASSQDKLPRAGNTIYF

D: TRBD1
V: TRBV25-1
J: TRBJ1-3
size: few
DNA: TGTGCCAGCAAAGAAACAGGGGGGACGACTCTTTCGGGAAACACCATATATTTT
CDR3: CASKETGGTTLSGNTIYF

D: -
V: TRBV19
J: TRBJ2-5
size: once
DNA: TGTGCCAGTACAGGGGCCGGGGAGACCCAGTACTTC
CDR3: CASTGAGETQYF

D: -
V: TRBV6-5
J: TRBJ1-1
size: few
DNA: TGTGCCAGCAGTTACTCGGCAGCCCCGCAGGGGACTGAAGCTTTCTTT
CDR3: CASSYSAAPQGTEAFF

D: TRBD1
V: TRBV27
J: TRBJ2-7
size: -
DNA: TGTGCCAGCAGTTTCTCCGCCGGGACAGGAGCCGAGCAGTACTTC
CDR3: CASSFSAGTGAEQYF

D: TRBD1
V: TRBV30
J: TRBJ1-2
size: few
DNA: TGTGCCTGGAGTGTAAGATGGGACAGCGACTATGGCTACACCTTC
CDR3: CAWSVRWDSDYGYTF

D: TRBD2
V: TRBV28
J: TRBJ2-5
size: few
DNA: TGTGCCAGCACCCCCCAAGCCATCGGGGGGGGGCACAAAGAGACCCAGTACTTC
CDR3: CASTPQAIGGGHKETQYF

D: TRBD1
V: TRBV4-1
J: TRBJ2-2
size: -
DNA: TGCGCCAGCAGCCAAGGACAGGGGAACACCGGGGAGCTGTTTTTT
CDR3: CASSQGQGNTGELFF

D: TRBD1
V: TRBV7-3
J: TRBJ2-6
size: -
DNA: TGTGCCAGCAGCCTCGAGGGGGCCTCTGGGGCCAACGTCCTGACTTTC
CDR3: CASSLEGASGANVLTF

D: TRBD2
V: TRBV30
J: TRBJ2-7
size: few
DNA: TGTGCCTGGAAGCGGGGGACCTACGAGCAGTACTTC
CDR3: CAWKRGTYEQYF

D: -
V: TRBV21-1
J: TRBJ1-2
size: few
DNA: TGTGCCAGCAGCAAAGTGGCAGGGGGCCTATGCTACACCTTC
CDR3: CASSKVAGGLCYTF

D: TRBD2
V: TRBV9
J: TRBJ2-2
size: few
DNA: TGTGCCAGCAGCGGACTCGGGGGGGGAACCGGGGAGCTGTTTTTT
CDR3: CASSGLGGGTGELFF

D: -
V: TRBV5-4
J: TRBJ2-7
size: few
DNA: TGTGCCAGCAGCTTTTTCAGGGAGGACGAGCAGTACTTC
CDR3: CASSFFREDEQYF